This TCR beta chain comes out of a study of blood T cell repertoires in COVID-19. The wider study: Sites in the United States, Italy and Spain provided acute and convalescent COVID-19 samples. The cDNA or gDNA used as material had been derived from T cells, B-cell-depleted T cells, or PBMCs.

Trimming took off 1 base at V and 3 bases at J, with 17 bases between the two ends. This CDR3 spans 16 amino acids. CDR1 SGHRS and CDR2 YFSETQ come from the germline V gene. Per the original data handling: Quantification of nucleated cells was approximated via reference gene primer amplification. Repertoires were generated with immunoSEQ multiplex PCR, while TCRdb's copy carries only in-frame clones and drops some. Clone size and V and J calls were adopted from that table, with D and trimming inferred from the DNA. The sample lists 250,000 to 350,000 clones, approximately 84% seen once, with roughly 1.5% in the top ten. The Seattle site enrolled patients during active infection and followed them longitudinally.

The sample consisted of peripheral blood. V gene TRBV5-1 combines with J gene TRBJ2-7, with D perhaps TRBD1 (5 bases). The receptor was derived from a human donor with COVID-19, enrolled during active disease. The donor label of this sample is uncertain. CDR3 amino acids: CASSLNQGERFYEQYF. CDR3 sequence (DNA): TGCGCCAGCAGCTTGAATCAGGGCGAACGCTTCTACGAGCAGTACTTC.